This T cell receptor (beta chain) was retrieved from a study of T cell responses to AZD1222 COVID-19 vaccine. Study observations and caveats: Seropositive AZD1222 recipients at baseline numbered only five or six. There were mostly white British donors and more females than males, and clonal diversity was possibly underestimated. Regions 160-218 and 743-854 held dominance among vaccine-associated CD4 TCRs, which spanned spike.

This table comes from immunoSEQ multiplex PCR, and its TCRdb copy is limited to in-frame clones, with some not included. The sample includes more than 40,000 clones, 90% seen only once; the top ten take about two fifths. Analysis merged second doses at about 4 or about 12 weeks. Germline-derived CDR1 and CDR2 are SGHVS and FQNEAQ. The CDR3 covers 19 residues. V was clipped by 2 bases and J by 0 bases, with 19 bases between them. With regard to this clone: The antigen remains unidentified.

The chain carries TRBV7-8 and TRBJ2-2, with a tentative D call TRBD2 (7 bases). Sequenced material: peripheral blood, taken 28 days after the second AZD1222 dose. This sequence originates from an adult who received the AZD1222 COVID-19 vaccine. The CDR3 DNA follows: TGTGCCAGCAGCTTACGGGGGGCCGGGTCGCACGCGAACACCGGGGAGCTGTTTTTT. Translating it yields CASSLRGAGSHANTGELFF.